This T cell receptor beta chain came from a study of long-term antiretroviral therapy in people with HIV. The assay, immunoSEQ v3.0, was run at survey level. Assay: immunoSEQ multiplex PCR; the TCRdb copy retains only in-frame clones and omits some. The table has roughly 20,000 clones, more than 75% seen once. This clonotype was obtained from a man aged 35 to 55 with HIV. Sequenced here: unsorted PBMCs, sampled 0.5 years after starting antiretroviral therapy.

The CDR3 sequence is CASSWDRGLGEAFF. Written as DNA, the CDR3 is TGTGCCAGCAGTTGGGATAGGGGGCTGGGTGAAGCTTTCTTT. The rearrangement links TRBV27 to TRBJ1-1; 7 bases agree with TRBD1. CDR1 is MNHEY, CDR2 SMNVEV, per germline (reference sequence). With V trimmed by 4 bases and J by 7 bases, 9 bases remained unmatched. There are 14 residues in the CDR3.